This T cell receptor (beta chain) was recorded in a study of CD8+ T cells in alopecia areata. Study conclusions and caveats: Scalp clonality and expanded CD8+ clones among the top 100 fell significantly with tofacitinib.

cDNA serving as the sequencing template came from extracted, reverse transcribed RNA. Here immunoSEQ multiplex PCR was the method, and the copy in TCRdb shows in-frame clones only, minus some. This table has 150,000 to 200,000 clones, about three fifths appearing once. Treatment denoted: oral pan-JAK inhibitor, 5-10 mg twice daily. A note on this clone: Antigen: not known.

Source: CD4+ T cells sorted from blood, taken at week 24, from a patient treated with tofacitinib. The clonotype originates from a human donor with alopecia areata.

The CDR3: CAWSFQGTGVTYEQYF. For the CDR3, the DNA is TGTGCCTGGAGTTTCCAAGGGACAGGGGTAACCTACGAGCAGTACTTC. J is TRBJ2-7 and V is TRBV30; 10 bases are shared with TRBD1. Germline CDR1 and CDR2: GTSNPN and SVGIG (reference sequence). The CDR3 contains 16 residues. J lost 2 bases, V lost 2 bases, and 9 bases had no gene match.